This T cell receptor beta chain came from a study of TIL therapy for anti-PD-1-resistant metastatic lung cancer. A few counts support this clone. Time point in this sample: pre-treatment sample, taken before nivolumab and TIL therapy. Tumor tissue came from excised metastases, mostly pleural nodules or supraclavicular lymph nodes. The immunoSEQ assay was v3. Produced via immunoSEQ multiplex PCR; TCRdb's table is partial and in-frame only. The table shows under 100,000 clones, with under 70% occurring only once. V lost 5 bases to trimming and J lost 2 bases; unmatched junction nucleotides: 6. Germline CDR1 is GTSNPN and CDR2 is SVGIG (reference sequence). CDR3 length equals 13 residues.

Sequences were derived from tumor tissue, sampled at baseline. This clonotype was sampled from a person between 30 and 80 years old with non-small cell lung cancer. The chain uses TRBV30 and TRBJ2-7; 7 bases align to TRBD2. The CDR3 DNA sequence: TGTGCCTGGGGCCTTGGGGGGGCCTACGAGCAGTACTTC. Translation: CAWGLGGAYEQYF.